The rows below give T cell receptor beta chains drawn from one sample of a study of T-cell reconstitution after alpha-beta-depleted transplantation in children. Using its own MiXCR run on the PCR reads, TCRdb lists one record per CDR3 protein. This sample has hundreds of thousands of distinct CDR3 sequences, with around 10% found just once. Material: PBMCs, obtained before TCRalphabeta/CD19-depleted stem cell transplant. These receptors were obtained from a boy under two years old with acute myeloid leukemia, due to receive a stem cell transplant. Each CDR3 is given without its conserved first and last residue. Expanded clones get a size class; other rows say once, few or many, or leave the size out.

v_call	clone_size	j_call	cdr3_aa
TRBV11-2	many	TRBJ2-3	ASSLGSLAGARDTQY
TRBV7-8	many	TRBJ1-4	ASSFQTPFHEKLF
TRBV29-1	many	TRBJ2-5	SVGGRAVETQY
TRBV27	.	TRBJ2-1	ASSYRRLAGEDEQF
TRBV11-3	many	TRBJ2-2	ASSFLGTYNTGELF
TRBV12-3/TRBV12-4	many	TRBJ2-1	ASSQGLGSYNEQF
TRBV5-1	many	TRBJ2-5	ASSLRGLGGGQETQY
TRBV20-1	few	TRBJ2-5	SASRLAGDQETQY
TRBV12-3/TRBV12-4	.	TRBJ2-1	ASSLERGGGLREQF
TRBV24-1	many	TRBJ2-7	ATSESGTYEQY
TRBV24-1	many	TRBJ1-1	ATSDFYSQRTEAF
TRBV7-2	many	TRBJ2-7	ASSPRTGAFYEQY
TRBV3-1	many	TRBJ2-2	ASSQSHTGELF
TRBV12-3/TRBV12-4	many	TRBJ2-2	ASSKNSGGNTGELF
TRBV18	.	TRBJ2-1	ASHPSARYNEQF
TRBV27	many	TRBJ2-7	ASSSTGKGYEQY
TRBV4-3	many	TRBJ2-3	ASSQDPAGTKTDTQY
TRBV12-3/TRBV12-4	many	TRBJ2-1	ASSWTTRSSYNEQF
TRBV27	many	TRBJ2-7	ASSLSGTGVYEQY
TRBV5-5	many	TRBJ1-4	ASSLAVRENEKLF
TRBV4-3	many	TRBJ1-5	ASSQADGDSNQPQH
TRBV6-5	many	TRBJ2-7	ASSLSTGQIYEQY
TRBV27	many	TRBJ2-5	ASRRQGLEETQY
TRBV18	many	TRBJ2-2	ASSPRTDTGELF
TRBV29-1	many	TRBJ1-5	SVSGQGLNQPQH
TRBV24-1	many	TRBJ2-7	ATSAWDSYEQY
TRBV5-1	many	TRBJ2-1	ASSLPNLSSYNEQF
TRBV20-1	many	TRBJ2-3	SAKSRDTQY
TRBV2	.	TRBJ2-2	ASITTRGQGANTGELF
TRBV9	many	TRBJ2-5	ASSAGTSGAGETQY
TRBV12-3/TRBV12-4	many	TRBJ2-7	ASTYEQY
TRBV29-1	many	TRBJ1-1	SVRDPGTEAF
TRBV7-9	.	TRBJ2-2	ASSLAKDTGELL
TRBV5-1	many	TRBJ2-7	ASSSISYEQY
TRBV28	many	TRBJ2-5	ASSLRGRETQY
TRBV5-1	.	TRBJ2-1	ASSFRTASSYNEQF
TRBV24-1	many	TRBJ2-1	ATSARGNEQF
TRBV28	many	TRBJ1-5	ASSLWGDDQPQH
TRBV7-9	.	TRBJ2-5	ASIPPGRETQY
TRBV7-6	many	TRBJ2-7	ASSYDRGYEQY
TRBV24-1	.	TRBJ1-2	ATSDLGSNYGYT
TRBV2	few	TRBJ2-1	ASSEAFDRGSVNEQF
TRBV6-1	few	TRBJ1-2	ASRTGQANYGYT